A selection of T cell receptor beta chains follows, all from one sample in a study of Graves' ophthalmopathy and Graves' hyperthyroidism. Using its own MiXCR run on the multiplex PCR reads, TCRdb lists one record per CDR3 protein. The repertoire has 620,000 or so distinct CDR3 sequences, roughly 20% of them found once; the top ten carry around 6.5%. The sequencing sample was made of peripheral blood. These receptors were taken from a young woman with stable Graves' hyperthyroidism. Some clones in this sample may be carry-over from other donors' samples. CDR3s leave out the opening cysteine and the closing phenylalanine or tryptophan. The D gene is left open where the match is weak.

v_gene	j_gene	d_gene	CDR3aa
TRBV6-5	TRBJ1-1	NA	ASSYSSNVNTEAF
TRBV5-1	TRBJ2-7	TRBD1	ASSLDRGPSYEQY
TRBV7-2	TRBJ2-7	NA	ASSYQTDYEQY
TRBV27	TRBJ1-2	TRBD1	ASSLRDRGLNGYT
TRBV28	TRBJ1-3	TRBD1	ASSLQGEDTIY
TRBV28	TRBJ2-7	TRBD2	ASSSSQLAGATYEQY
TRBV25-1	TRBJ1-2	NA	ASSRTALYGYT
TRBV7-3	TRBJ1-2	NA	ASSPGQAGYGYT
TRBV4-1	TRBJ2-5	NA	ASSQVGQQETQY
TRBV12-3/TRBV12-4	TRBJ1-1	TRBD1	ASKRGTGGLTEAF
TRBV29-1	TRBJ2-7	NA	SVDTGSHYEQY
TRBV12-3/TRBV12-4	TRBJ1-1	NA	ASIIGRADEAF
TRBV28	TRBJ1-2	NA	ASNRVEGYT
TRBV28	TRBJ1-5	NA	ATYTGSGPQH
TRBV5-1	TRBJ2-2	NA	ASSFRSRGTGELF
TRBV20-1	TRBJ2-7	NA	SARVLRGYEQY
TRBV20-1	TRBJ2-5	NA	SAIPGAKETQY
TRBV6-4	TRBJ2-2	TRBD2	ASSDRVSGRTSGTGELF
TRBV12-5	TRBJ2-4	NA	ASGPLVAKNIKY
TRBV11-2	TRBJ2-5	NA	ASSPQVQGTQY
TRBV6-5	TRBJ2-5	NA	ASSSSGSGETQY
TRBV6-5	TRBJ2-7	TRBD1	ASSHSGTASYEQY
TRBV6-1	TRBJ1-2	NA	ASSEGVVLYGYT
TRBV29-1	TRBJ2-7	TRBD2	SVRSLAGVSYEQY
TRBV6-2/TRBV6-3	TRBJ1-2	NA	ASSSDSIGGYGYT
TRBV5-6	TRBJ2-5	NA	ASSPGVPGTQY
TRBV20-1	TRBJ1-5	NA	SASSESLGGH
TRBV7-2	TRBJ2-2	NA	ASSFFLIGGELF
TRBV6-1	TRBJ1-2	NA	ASTNSGGYT
TRBV7-3	TRBJ2-7	NA	ASSPTPQGFHEQY
TRBV6-2/TRBV6-3	TRBJ1-1	TRBD1	ASRRTRTGGNTEAF
TRBV15	TRBJ2-7	NA	ATSRDGDPYEQY
TRBV11-2	TRBJ2-5	NA	ASSGRRDTAFQETQY
TRBV20-1	TRBJ1-5	NA	SARPPGAFFFQPQH
TRBV7-9	TRBJ1-2	NA	ASSYTENYGYT
TRBV12-3/TRBV12-4	TRBJ2-4	NA	ASSPDAPGDIKY
TRBV9	TRBJ1-5	NA	ASSVGGNSNQPQH
TRBV10-2	TRBJ1-2	NA	ASSESVAGYGYT
TRBV28	TRBJ1-5	NA	ASTWDGARNQPQH
TRBV12-3/TRBV12-4	TRBJ2-7	TRBD2	ASSDLAGGLSYEQY
TRBV30	TRBJ1-1	NA	AWSVSGDEAF
TRBV3-1	TRBJ1-1	NA	ASSQDLGGRYTDTEAF
TRBV9	TRBJ2-2	TRBD1	ASTAPRTGGGTGELF
TRBV28	TRBJ1-1	NA	ASRIDTADTEAF
TRBV30	TRBJ2-7	NA	AWSVQTGGEQY
TRBV27	TRBJ1-1	NA	ASSLLSSHEAF
TRBV6-2/TRBV6-3	TRBJ1-1	NA	ASSYEAMSTEAF
TRBV10-1	TRBJ1-1	NA	ASSESLGGSSEAF
TRBV20-1	TRBJ1-1	NA	SAIFLGDTEAF
TRBV6-2/TRBV6-3	TRBJ2-6	NA	ASSLAGANVLT
TRBV6-9	TRBJ2-7	TRBD1	AKRGGQGRYEQY
TRBV28	TRBJ1-6	NA	ASSFSGRSYNSPLH
TRBV7-2	TRBJ1-2	NA	ASSLATGNYGYT
TRBV7-9	TRBJ2-5	TRBD2	ASSASLAGAGKTQY
TRBV19	TRBJ1-3	NA	ASTFLGPGSGNTIY
TRBV6-5	TRBJ1-1	NA	ASSYYVENTEAF